A selection of T cell receptor beta chains follows, all from one sample in a study of blood T cell repertoires in COVID-19. The table came from immunoSEQ multiplex PCR; TCRdb's copy has only in-frame clones and leaves some out. Of some 460,000 clones detected, 80% to 90% appear once; the ten largest clones hold roughly 4%. The sequenced material came from peripheral blood. Source of these receptors: a woman aged 25 to 39 with acute or convalescent COVID-19. The CDR3 runs from the conserved cysteine through the conserved F or W. The D gene is left open where the match is weak. The size of a clone is reported for some rows only, either as once, few or many, or as a class for expanded clones.

abundance: NA; v_gene: TRBV2; d_gene: TRBD2; j_gene: TRBJ2-3; CDR3nt: TGTGCCAGCCAACTAGCGGGGGTCACAGATACGCAGTATTTT; CDR3aa: CASQLAGVTDTQYF
abundance: NA; v_gene: TRBV27; d_gene: NA; j_gene: TRBJ2-7; CDR3nt: TGTGCCAGCAGTTCCAAAACGCGGGTGCCCTACGAGCAGTACTTC; CDR3aa: CASSSKTRVPYEQYF
abundance: NA; v_gene: TRBV5-1; d_gene: TRBD1; j_gene: TRBJ2-3; CDR3nt: TGCGCCAGCAGAACGCATGGGCAGGGGGCAGATACGCAGTATTTT; CDR3aa: CASRTHGQGADTQYF
abundance: NA; v_gene: TRBV11-2; d_gene: TRBD2; j_gene: TRBJ2-1; CDR3nt: TGTGCCAGCAGCATGCCGGGACTAGCCTCCTACAATGAGCAGTTCTTC; CDR3aa: CASSMPGLASYNEQFF
abundance: NA; v_gene: TRBV28; d_gene: TRBD1; j_gene: TRBJ2-3; CDR3nt: TGTGCCAGCAGTAGACAGGGGTTTACGAGCACAGATACGCAGTATTTT; CDR3aa: CASSRQGFTSTDTQYF
abundance: NA; v_gene: TRBV4-2; d_gene: NA; j_gene: TRBJ1-5; CDR3nt: TGTGCCAGCAGCCAAGATCCAGGGGTTAATCAGCCCCAGCATTTT; CDR3aa: CASSQDPGVNQPQHF
abundance: NA; v_gene: TRBV7-8; d_gene: NA; j_gene: TRBJ1-6; CDR3nt: TGTGCCAGCAGCTTATCCCAGGATTCACCCCTCCACTTT; CDR3aa: CASSLSQDSPLHF
abundance: NA; v_gene: TRBV11-2; d_gene: TRBD1; j_gene: TRBJ1-1; CDR3nt: TGTGCCAGCAGCTCTGGGACAGGGGGTTTTAGGGTGAACACTGAAGCTTTCTTT; CDR3aa: CASSSGTGGFRVNTEAFF
abundance: NA; v_gene: TRBV21-1; d_gene: NA; j_gene: TRBJ1-5; CDR3nt: TGTGCCAGCAGCGGAGCCGGGGAGCCCCAGCATTTT; CDR3aa: CASSGAGEPQHF
abundance: NA; v_gene: TRBV9; d_gene: NA; j_gene: TRBJ1-6; CDR3nt: TGTGCCAGCAGCGTAGGGTACAGGTCTGGGAATTCACCCCTCCACTTT; CDR3aa: CASSVGYRSGNSPLHF
abundance: NA; v_gene: TRBV7-6; d_gene: TRBD1; j_gene: TRBJ2-1; CDR3nt: TGTGCCAGCAGCTTAGGTCCCTCCGGGACAGGGGATGGCAATGAGCAGTTCTTC; CDR3aa: CASSLGPSGTGDGNEQFF
abundance: once; v_gene: TRBV11-1; d_gene: NA; j_gene: TRBJ2-7; CDR3nt: TGTGCCAGCAGCTTATATGCAGACTACGAGCAGTACTTC; CDR3aa: CASSLYADYEQYF
abundance: NA; v_gene: TRBV5-4; d_gene: TRBD1; j_gene: TRBJ2-5; CDR3nt: TGTGCCAGCACCGACAGGGCGGAGACCCAGTACTTC; CDR3aa: CASTDRAETQYF
abundance: NA; v_gene: TRBV20-1; d_gene: NA; j_gene: TRBJ2-1; CDR3nt: TGCAGTGTCTCAGCCTACAATGAGCAGTTCTTC; CDR3aa: CSVSAYNEQFF
abundance: NA; v_gene: TRBV23-1; d_gene: NA; j_gene: TRBJ2-7; CDR3nt: TGCGCCAGCAGTCAAGCCTTGAGGGTGGACTACGAGCAGTACTTC; CDR3aa: CASSQALRVDYEQYF
abundance: NA; v_gene: TRBV19; d_gene: TRBD1; j_gene: TRBJ1-2; CDR3nt: TGTGCCAGTAGTAGCTACGGGGACAGGTCTTTCCATGGCTACACCTTC; CDR3aa: CASSSYGDRSFHGYTF
abundance: NA; v_gene: TRBV3-1/TRBV3-2; d_gene: TRBD1; j_gene: TRBJ1-1; CDR3nt: TGTGCCAGCAGCCATGGCAGGGGGAATGAAGCTTTCTTT; CDR3aa: CASSHGRGNEAFF
abundance: NA; v_gene: TRBV6-1; d_gene: NA; j_gene: TRBJ2-6; CDR3nt: TGTGCCAGCAGTGACAGGGGTTTCTCTGGGGCCAACGTCCTGACTTTC; CDR3aa: CASSDRGFSGANVLTF
abundance: NA; v_gene: TRBV3-1/TRBV3-2; d_gene: NA; j_gene: TRBJ2-5; CDR3nt: TGTGCCAGCAGCCAACAGGGTGACCAAGAGACCCAGTACTTC; CDR3aa: CASSQQGDQETQYF
abundance: NA; v_gene: TRBV15; d_gene: NA; j_gene: TRBJ1-3; CDR3nt: TGTGCCACCAGCAGACGAGAGACTCTGGGAAACACCATATATTTT; CDR3aa: CATSRRETLGNTIYF
abundance: NA; v_gene: TRBV7-9; d_gene: NA; j_gene: TRBJ1-5; CDR3nt: TGTGCCAGCAGCTCGACAGACGATAGCAATCAGCCCCAGCATTTT; CDR3aa: CASSSTDDSNQPQHF
abundance: NA; v_gene: TRBV5-4; d_gene: TRBD1; j_gene: TRBJ1-1; CDR3nt: TGTGCCAGCAGCTTGCAGGGGGCGCGGCAGAACACTGAAGCTTTCTTT; CDR3aa: CASSLQGARQNTEAFF
abundance: NA; v_gene: TRBV5-1; d_gene: NA; j_gene: TRBJ2-5; CDR3nt: TGCGCCAGCAGCTTGGCCGTTCCAGGTTCAGTCCAAGAGACCCAGTACTTC; CDR3aa: CASSLAVPGSVQETQYF
abundance: NA; v_gene: TRBV19; d_gene: TRBD2; j_gene: TRBJ2-3; CDR3nt: TGTGCCAGTAGTCCGCGGGGGTCTGGCACAGATACGCAGTATTTT; CDR3aa: CASSPRGSGTDTQYF
abundance: NA; v_gene: TRBV18; d_gene: NA; j_gene: TRBJ2-7; CDR3nt: TGTGCCAGCTCACCAAGTCCCACTCCCTACGAGCAGTACTTC; CDR3aa: CASSPSPTPYEQYF
abundance: NA; v_gene: TRBV25-1; d_gene: TRBD1; j_gene: TRBJ2-3; CDR3nt: TGTGCAAGCGGACAGGGGGGCACAGATACGCAGTATTTT; CDR3aa: CASGQGGTDTQYF
abundance: NA; v_gene: TRBV6-5; d_gene: TRBD1; j_gene: TRBJ2-7; CDR3nt: TGTGCCAGCAGCCGACAGGGGCCCCCACCCGGGGAGCAGTACTTC; CDR3aa: CASSRQGPPPGEQYF
abundance: NA; v_gene: TRBV4-1; d_gene: TRBD1; j_gene: TRBJ2-2; CDR3nt: TGCGCCAGCAGCCACGGGACAGAGATCACCGGGGAGCTGTTTTTT; CDR3aa: CASSHGTEITGELFF
abundance: NA; v_gene: TRBV6-5; d_gene: NA; j_gene: TRBJ2-4; CDR3nt: TGTGCCAGCACGGTTGGGAGGAAGGAGTACTTC; CDR3aa: CASTVGRKEYF
abundance: NA; v_gene: TRBV11-2; d_gene: TRBD1; j_gene: TRBJ1-2; CDR3nt: TGTGCCAGCAGCCCGGGGACAGGGCATGGCTACACCTTC; CDR3aa: CASSPGTGHGYTF
abundance: NA; v_gene: TRBV5-4; d_gene: TRBD1; j_gene: TRBJ1-4; CDR3nt: TGTGCCAGCAGCCTAGACAGGGATCCCCCGACTAATGAAAAACTGTTTTTT; CDR3aa: CASSLDRDPPTNEKLFF
abundance: NA; v_gene: TRBV7-8; d_gene: NA; j_gene: TRBJ2-3; CDR3nt: TGTGCCAGCAGCATCAAAGCGGGTTCCCCAAGGGGTGGCACAGATACGCAGTATTTT; CDR3aa: CASSIKAGSPRGGTDTQYF
abundance: NA; v_gene: TRBV21-1; d_gene: NA; j_gene: TRBJ1-1; CDR3nt: TGTGCCAGCAGCAAGGTTGGGACAGACAAAACGAACACTGAAGCTTTCTTT; CDR3aa: CASSKVGTDKTNTEAFF
abundance: NA; v_gene: TRBV6-5; d_gene: TRBD1; j_gene: TRBJ1-1; CDR3nt: TGTGCCAGCAGTTTGACGACAGGGGGCCGTGAAGCTTTCTTT; CDR3aa: CASSLTTGGREAFF
abundance: few; v_gene: TRBV3-1/TRBV3-2; d_gene: NA; j_gene: TRBJ1-6; CDR3nt: TGTGCCAGCAGCCAAGATGGGAGGGTGTCACCCCTCCACTTT; CDR3aa: CASSQDGRVSPLHF
abundance: NA; v_gene: TRBV3-1/TRBV3-2; d_gene: TRBD1; j_gene: TRBJ1-4; CDR3nt: TGTGCCAGCAGCCAAGGGAACAGGGGGGAGGAAAAACTGTTTTTT; CDR3aa: CASSQGNRGEEKLFF
abundance: NA; v_gene: TRBV9; d_gene: TRBD1; j_gene: TRBJ1-1; CDR3nt: TGTGCCAGCAGCAGACAGGGTATGAACACTGAAGCTTTCTTT; CDR3aa: CASSRQGMNTEAFF
abundance: NA; v_gene: TRBV2; d_gene: NA; j_gene: TRBJ1-1; CDR3nt: TGTGCCAGCAGTGAAGACAGGGTGAGCACTGAAGCTTTCTTT; CDR3aa: CASSEDRVSTEAFF
abundance: once; v_gene: TRBV18; d_gene: TRBD1; j_gene: TRBJ2-4; CDR3nt: TGTGCCAGCTCACCCTCTAGAAACCGGGACAGGGGGCAGGATCAGTACTTC; CDR3aa: CASSPSRNRDRGQDQYF
abundance: NA; v_gene: TRBV25-1; d_gene: TRBD1; j_gene: TRBJ1-4; CDR3nt: TGTGCCAGCAGTGATCTAGATGGACAGGGTTCGACTAATGAAAAACTGTTTTTT; CDR3aa: CASSDLDGQGSTNEKLFF
abundance: NA; v_gene: TRBV7-3; d_gene: TRBD1; j_gene: TRBJ2-4; CDR3nt: TGTGCCAGCAGCTTTGGACAGGGGGGAAACATTCAGTACTTC; CDR3aa: CASSFGQGGNIQYF
abundance: NA; v_gene: TRBV10-2; d_gene: NA; j_gene: TRBJ1-2; CDR3nt: TGCGCCAGCAGTGACAGCTATGGCTACACCTTC; CDR3aa: CASSDSYGYTF
abundance: NA; v_gene: TRBV5-1; d_gene: NA; j_gene: TRBJ2-1; CDR3nt: TGCGCCAGCAGCCTAGGGACAAAAGAGCAGTTCTTC; CDR3aa: CASSLGTKEQFF
abundance: NA; v_gene: TRBV27; d_gene: TRBD1; j_gene: TRBJ1-3; CDR3nt: TGTGCCAGCAGTTTATCCGGTCAGGGGGCTTCTGGAAACACCATATATTTT; CDR3aa: CASSLSGQGASGNTIYF
abundance: NA; v_gene: TRBV2; d_gene: NA; j_gene: TRBJ2-1; CDR3nt: TGTGCCAGCAGTGATCAGGGGGGCGATGAGCAGTTCTTC; CDR3aa: CASSDQGGDEQFF
abundance: NA; v_gene: TRBV9; d_gene: TRBD1; j_gene: TRBJ2-1; CDR3nt: TGTGCCAGCAGCGTAGGAGGGGGCGGCGGTTTGTTCTTC; CDR3aa: CASSVGGGGGLFF
abundance: NA; v_gene: TRBV29-1; d_gene: TRBD1; j_gene: TRBJ2-7; CDR3nt: TGCAGCGCCGGGACAGCCCCATGGGGCGAGCAGTACTTC; CDR3aa: CSAGTAPWGEQYF
abundance: NA; v_gene: TRBV6-4; d_gene: NA; j_gene: TRBJ2-5; CDR3nt: TGTGCCAGCACCTCCAGGGATAGGGGAGAGACCCAGTACTTC; CDR3aa: CASTSRDRGETQYF
abundance: NA; v_gene: TRBV10-3; d_gene: TRBD2; j_gene: TRBJ2-1; CDR3nt: TGTGCCATCAATAGCGGGGGGACCTACAATGAGCAGTTCTTC; CDR3aa: CAINSGGTYNEQFF
abundance: NA; v_gene: TRBV4-1; d_gene: NA; j_gene: TRBJ2-7; CDR3nt: TGCGCCAGCAGCCAAGCAGGGTACGAGCAGTACTTC; CDR3aa: CASSQAGYEQYF